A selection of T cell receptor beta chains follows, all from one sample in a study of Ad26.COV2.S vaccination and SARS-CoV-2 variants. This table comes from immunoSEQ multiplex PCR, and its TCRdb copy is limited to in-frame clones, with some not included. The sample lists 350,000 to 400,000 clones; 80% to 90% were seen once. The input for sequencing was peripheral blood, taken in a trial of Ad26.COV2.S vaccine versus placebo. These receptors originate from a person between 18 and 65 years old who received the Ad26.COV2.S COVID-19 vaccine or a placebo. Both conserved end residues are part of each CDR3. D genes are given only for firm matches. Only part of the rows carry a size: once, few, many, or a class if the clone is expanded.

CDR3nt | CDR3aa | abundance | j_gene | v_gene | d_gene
TGTGCCAGCAGCCCAGCCTGGGTTAGGGGCTACACCTTC | CASSPAWVRGYTF | . | TRBJ1-2 | TRBV14 | .
TGTGCCAGCTCACCGACAGGGGGAGGAACCTACGAGCAGTACTTC | CASSPTGGGTYEQYF | . | TRBJ2-7 | TRBV18 | TRBD1
TGTGCCAGCAGCTTATCCGGGGGGCGCCCGTACAATGAGCAGTTCTTC | CASSLSGGRPYNEQFF | . | TRBJ2-1 | TRBV7-2 | .
TGCGCCAGCAGCCGAACTAGCGGGGGGACCGCGAACACCGGGGAGCTGTTTTTT | CASSRTSGGTANTGELFF | . | TRBJ2-2 | TRBV4-3 | TRBD2
TGTGCCACCAGCAGAGATCGGGGGGCTTACACTGAAGCTTTCTTT | CATSRDRGAYTEAFF | . | TRBJ1-1 | TRBV15 | .
TGTGCCAGCAGCCAGGGGCAGGAAGACATTCAGTACTTC | CASSQGQEDIQYF | . | TRBJ2-4 | TRBV3-1/TRBV3-2 | .
TGTGCCAGCAGCCCGGAGGGAGGGGTCACTGAAGCTTTCTTT | CASSPEGGVTEAFF | many | TRBJ1-1 | TRBV5-6 | .
TGTGCCACAGGACAGGGTTCGGGCCCCTACGAGCAGTACTTC | CATGQGSGPYEQYF | . | TRBJ2-7 | TRBV6-5 | TRBD1
TGTGCCAGCAGCTTAGCGGGGGGGTTGGGTTCACCCCTCCACTTT | CASSLAGGLGSPLHF | . | TRBJ1-6 | TRBV7-6 | .
TGTGCCAGCAGCCAGACTAGCGGGGAGTACAATGAGCAGTTCTTC | CASSQTSGEYNEQFF | . | TRBJ2-1 | TRBV6-6 | TRBD2
TGCGCCAGCAGGAGGGTGGATGAGCAGTTCTTC | CASRRVDEQFF | . | TRBJ2-1 | TRBV5-1 | .
TGTGCCAGCAGTGGGGGTAGGGGGGCTTTCTTT | CASSGGRGAFF | . | TRBJ1-1 | TRBV2 | .
TGTGCCAGCAGCAGCCGGGACAGGGGATTTCGTAATGAGCAGTTCTTC | CASSSRDRGFRNEQFF | . | TRBJ2-1 | TRBV5-4 | TRBD1
TGTGCCAGCAGCTTAGGTGGCGGCAGGGGTGAAGCTTTCTTT | CASSLGGGRGEAFF | . | TRBJ1-1 | TRBV7-9 | .
TGCGCCAGCAGCCAACCCCCTGGACAGCTGAACACTGAAGCTTTCTTT | CASSQPPGQLNTEAFF | . | TRBJ1-1 | TRBV4-1 | .
TGTGCCAGCAGGGGACCCTCCACAGATACGCAGTATTTT | CASRGPSTDTQYF | . | TRBJ2-3 | TRBV6-5 | .
TGTGCCAGCAGCTTGTATGGGATCCACAATGAGCAGTTCTTC | CASSLYGIHNEQFF | . | TRBJ2-1 | TRBV5-8 | .
TGTGCCAGCAGCTTCCGATCTGGGGCCAACGTCCTGACTTTC | CASSFRSGANVLTF | . | TRBJ2-6 | TRBV5-4 | .
TGTGCCAGCAGTCGTATACAGGGGGATGGCACTGAAGCTTTCTTT | CASSRIQGDGTEAFF | . | TRBJ1-1 | TRBV6-2/TRBV6-3 | TRBD1
TGTGCCAGCAGCCGGACAGGGCTTTGGACCTTC | CASSRTGLWTF | . | TRBJ1-2 | TRBV7-9 | TRBD1
TGCAGCGTTGAGGGGGCCTACGAGCAGTACTTC | CSVEGAYEQYF | . | TRBJ2-7 | TRBV29-1 | .
TGTGCCAGCAGCCGAGACGGCTCGACTAATGAAAAACTGTTTTTT | CASSRDGSTNEKLFF | . | TRBJ1-4 | TRBV3-1/TRBV3-2 | .
TGCGCCAGCAGTGAGTCAGGGACAGGGGAATTCGAGACCCAGTACTTC | CASSESGTGEFETQYF | . | TRBJ2-5 | TRBV10-1 | TRBD1
TGTGCCACCAGCAGTCACGGAGGGTTCCAGCAGAAATATGGCTACACCTTC | CATSSHGGFQQKYGYTF | . | TRBJ1-2 | TRBV15 | .
TGCGCCAGCAGCTCCCGGGCCTTGTCCTACAATGAGCAGTTCTTC | CASSSRALSYNEQFF | once | TRBJ2-1 | TRBV5-1 | .
TGTGCCAGCAGCCCCGGACAGCTATCATATGCAACTAATGAAAAACTGTTTTTT | CASSPGQLSYATNEKLFF | . | TRBJ1-4 | TRBV6-2/TRBV6-3 | .
TGTGCCAGCAGTTTAGGGGGGGCTGAAGCTTTCTTT | CASSLGGAEAFF | . | TRBJ1-1 | TRBV7-9 | .
TGCGCCAGCAGCCGGCGACAGGGAGAGAATGAAAAACTGTTTTTT | CASSRRQGENEKLFF | . | TRBJ1-4 | TRBV5-1 | TRBD1
TGTGCCTGGAGAATCACGGGAGGTAACACTGAAGCTTTCTTT | CAWRITGGNTEAFF | . | TRBJ1-1 | TRBV30 | .
TGTGCCAGCAGCTCCCTATACAATGAGCAGTTCTTC | CASSSLYNEQFF | . | TRBJ2-1 | TRBV5-4 | .
TGTGCCATCAGTGAGGCGGGGGGTCAAGAGACCCAGTACTTC | CAISEAGGQETQYF | . | TRBJ2-5 | TRBV10-3 | TRBD2
TGTGCCAGCTGCCCGACGGGGGTAGGGAACACCATATATTTT | CASCPTGVGNTIYF | few | TRBJ1-3 | TRBV18 | .
TGCAGTGCTAGTTCGGACAGGGGTGACGAGCAGTACTTC | CSASSDRGDEQYF | . | TRBJ2-7 | TRBV20-1 | TRBD1
TGTGCCAGCCGGGACAACCAAGAGACCCAGTACTTC | CASRDNQETQYF | . | TRBJ2-5 | TRBV6-5 | .
TGTGCCAGCAGTTACTCCGACAGGGTTTCCGAAGCTTTCTTT | CASSYSDRVSEAFF | . | TRBJ1-1 | TRBV6-5 | TRBD1
TGTGCCAGCTCGCCCACAGGGGAGGGCAATCAGCCCCAGCATTTT | CASSPTGEGNQPQHF | . | TRBJ1-5 | TRBV18 | TRBD1
TGTGCCAGCAGCTTAGGGGGGAGAGGGCCATTGAACTATGGCTACACCTTC | CASSLGGRGPLNYGYTF | . | TRBJ1-2 | TRBV7-6 | .
TGTGCCAGCAGCTACGGGACGCAAGAGACCCAGTACTTC | CASSYGTQETQYF | . | TRBJ2-5 | TRBV11-2 | .
TGTGCCAGCAGCCACGGGGACAGAGATGAAGCTTTCTTT | CASSHGDRDEAFF | . | TRBJ1-1 | TRBV3-1/TRBV3-2 | TRBD1
TGCAGCGTCCGACAACCGGGACAGGGAGCCACCGGGGAGCTGTTTTTT | CSVRQPGQGATGELFF | few | TRBJ2-2 | TRBV29-1 | TRBD1
TGTGCCAGCAGTGAATACAGGGACTATGGCTACACCTTC | CASSEYRDYGYTF | . | TRBJ1-2 | TRBV25-1 | .
TGTGCCAGCAGTTCTACAGGGCCGCAGTACTTC | CASSSTGPQYF | . | TRBJ2-7 | TRBV6-2/TRBV6-3 | .
TGTGCCCTGGGGACGGAACCGAACACTGAAGCTTTCTTT | CALGTEPNTEAFF | . | TRBJ1-1 | TRBV30 | .
TGTGCCACCAGTGACAACAGGGGAACTGGCGCTGGGGCCAACGTCCTGACTTTC | CATSDNRGTGAGANVLTF | . | TRBJ2-6 | TRBV24-1 | TRBD1
TGTGCCAGCAGCTACCGGACAGGAGGTGGCTACACCTTC | CASSYRTGGGYTF | . | TRBJ1-2 | TRBV7-9 | TRBD1
TGTGCCAGCAGCACGCTGATACATGGCTACACCTTC | CASSTLIHGYTF | . | TRBJ1-2 | TRBV5-6 | .
TGTGCCAGCGGCCGACAGGGGGTATACAATGAGCAGTTCTTC | CASGRQGVYNEQFF | . | TRBJ2-1 | TRBV2 | TRBD1
TGCGCCAGCAGCCCGAGCGCGGGGACCCAGTACTTC | CASSPSAGTQYF | . | TRBJ2-5 | TRBV4-1 | .
TGTGCCAGCAGCTTAACGCAGGGGGGGGATTCACCCCTCCACTTT | CASSLTQGGDSPLHF | once | TRBJ1-6 | TRBV7-9 | TRBD1
TGTGCCAGCAGCGTACACGGGCCTAGCGGGGACACCGGGGAGCTGTTTTTT | CASSVHGPSGDTGELFF | once | TRBJ2-2 | TRBV9 | TRBD2